This TCR beta chain was documented in a study of blood T cell repertoires in COVID-19. The wider study: COVID-19 samples, acute and convalescent, were from the United States, Italy and Spain.

Here immunoSEQ multiplex PCR was the method, and the copy in TCRdb shows in-frame clones only, minus some. This sample has around 700,000 clones, with 90% found just once. Germline V gene data show CDR1 as MRHNA and CDR2 as SNTAGT. This CDR3 contains 14 residues. The ends were cut back, 8 bases at V and 4 bases at J, with 17 bases in the middle. The source is a woman between 18 and 30 years old with acute or convalescent COVID-19. V and J are TRBV6-4 and TRBJ1-2; maybe TRBD1 (5 bases). Sequenced: peripheral blood. The CDR3 DNA reads TGTGCCAGCCGAGCCGGGGGGTATGGCTATGGCTACACCTTC. This sequence encodes CASRAGGYGYGYTF.